What follows are 24 T cell receptor beta chains derived from one specimen sequenced in a study of CD8 T cells in ankylosing spondylitis. In TCRdb, the 5' RACE reads were re-called with MiXCR into one record per CDR3 protein. This table has about 130,000 distinct CDR3 sequences, roughly 6.6% appearing once. Sample: blood, either unsorted or a sorted T cell fraction (not recorded which). All receptors come from a male donor with ankylosing spondylitis or in good health (not recorded which).

This clonotype was counted at least ten times. V gene TRBV7-3 combines with J gene TRBJ1-4; 8 bases match TRBD1. This CDR3 has 23 amino acids. V shed 2 bases, J shed 6 bases, and the junction held 29 bases outside the gene matches. Germline CDR1 reads SGHTA; CDR2 reads FQGTGA. The CDR3 spells CASSLQTGTGPRFPSKMDEKLFF. The CDR3 bases are TGTGCCAGCAGCTTACAGACCGGGACAGGACCCCGATTCCCTAGCAAAATGGATGAAAAACTGTTTTTT.

In its sample, this clonotype was seen many times. This chain connects TRBV27 to TRBJ1-6; 7 bases fit TRBD1. This CDR3 region has 18 residues. The trim removed 2 bases at V and 1 base at J, leaving 8 bases unmatched. Per germline, CDR1 MNHEY and CDR2 SMNVEV (reference sequence). CDR3 protein: CASSLQGGGKSYNSPLHF. CDR3 DNA: TGTGCCAGCAGTTTACAAGGGGGCGGTAAATCCTATAATTCACCCCTCCACTTT.

There are many counts of this clonotype. V is TRBV7-3 and J is TRBJ1-1, with a tentative D call TRBD1 (5 bases). In germline, CDR1 is SGHTA, CDR2 FQGTGA. V shed 4 bases and J shed 3 bases, with 9 bases lying between them. The CDR3 is 13 amino acids. The CDR3 spells CASSSVRDTEAFF. In DNA form, the CDR3 reads TGTGCCAGCAGCTCGGTCAGGGACACTGAAGCTTTCTTT.

J is TRBJ1-3 and V is TRBV12-3 or TRBV12-4; possible D gene TRBD1, 6 bases. The CDR3 spans 14 residues. V lost 6 bases, J lost 6 bases, and 15 bases lay in between. The CDR3, as DNA: TGTGCCAGCAGATTCGGACAGTCGATAAACACCATATATTTT. Its translation: CASRFGQSINTIYF.

There are a few counts of this clonotype. The chain uses TRBV7-8 and TRBJ1-1; weak D call: TRBD1 (6 bases). This CDR3 comprises 15 residues. Germline CDR1 is SGHVS and CDR2 is FQNEAQ. The V gene lost 4 bases and the J gene lost 1 base, with 13 bases spanning the gap. The CDR3 DNA reads TGTGCCAGCAGCTCCATTTTGGGGGCGAACACTGAAGCTTTCTTT. Translated, it gives CASSSILGANTEAFF.

This clonotype occurred many times. The chain is built from TRBV5-6 and TRBJ1-2, with D possibly TRBD1 on 6 matching bases. V was pared by 0 bases and J by 4 bases, with 13 bases between. Germline V gene data show CDR1 as SGHDT and CDR2 as YYEEEE. There are 15 residues in the CDR3. CDR3 DNA sequence: TGTGCCAGCAGCTTGGAGGGGCAGGGGACCTATGGCTACACCTTC. This encodes CASSLEGQGTYGYTF.

This clonotype was detected ten times or more. This sequence joins TRBV5-1 and TRBJ1-5, with D tentatively TRBD1 (6 bases). Trimming stripped 0 bases from V and 7 bases from J, with 11 bases between. Germline V gene sequence: CDR1 SGHRS, CDR2 YFSETQ. This CDR3 is 14 amino acids long. This CDR3 reads CASSLVGGGQPQHF. CDR3 DNA: TGCGCCAGCAGCTTGGTTGGAGGGGGGCAGCCCCAGCATTTT.

This clonotype appeared many times. The chain uses TRBV12-3 or TRBV12-4 and TRBJ2-1; D not resolved. V was cut by 5 bases and J by 4 bases, with 12 bases left in between. The CDR3 runs 14 residues. The CDR3 sequence: CASSPIHRYNEQFF. DNA for the CDR3: TGTGCCAGCAGTCCTATACACCGATACAATGAGCAGTTCTTC.

This clonotype was detected ten times or more. This sequence joins TRBV7-9 and TRBJ2-2; 7 bases map to TRBD1. CDR3 length equals 16 residues. In germline, CDR1 is SEHNR, CDR2 FQNEAQ (reference sequence). The J segment lost 0 bases and the V segment lost 1 base, leaving 2 bases of the junction unmatched. The DNA for the CDR3 is TGTGCCAGCAGCTTAGACAGGGGCCCGAACACCGGGGAGCTGTTTTTT. This encodes CASSLDRGPNTGELFF.

This clonotype has a count of ten or more. This sequence joins TRBV10-3 and TRBJ2-3; TRBD2 matches at 7 bases. CDR1 ENHRY and CDR2 SYGVKD come from the germline V gene. With V trimmed by 4 bases and J by 1 base, 14 bases remained unmatched. The CDR3 spans 18 residues. The CDR3 sequence: CAISVLQSSGRGTDTQYF. The CDR3 DNA sequence: TGTGCCATCAGTGTGTTGCAGTCTAGCGGTCGGGGCACAGATACGCAGTATTTT.

This clonotype was counted ten times or more. The chain couples TRBV5-1 to TRBJ2-3; a weak D match, TRBD1 (5 bases). Germline-derived CDR1 and CDR2 are SGHRS and YFSETQ. The CDR3 is made up of 15 amino acids. The ends were cut back, 1 base at V and 6 bases at J, with 15 bases in the middle. The CDR3 sequence: CASSLSAGPQDTQYF. In nucleotides, the CDR3 is TGCGCCAGCAGCTTGTCGGCAGGGCCCCAGGATACGCAGTATTTT.

This clonotype has at least ten counts. This chain connects TRBV5-1 to TRBJ1-4; 7 positions agree with TRBD1. The germline gives CDR1 SGHRS, CDR2 YFSETQ. CDR3 length equals 14 residues. J gave up 8 bases and V 4 bases, and 8 bases lay outside the gene matches. The CDR3 sequence: CASSPGKGAEKLFF. CDR3 nucleotide sequence: TGCGCCAGCAGCCCCGGGAAGGGGGCGGAAAAACTGTTTTTT.

This clonotype was seen many times. CDR3 coding DNA: TGTGCCATACGGGGGTCGAGCACCGGGGAGCTGTTTTTT. Translation gives CAIRGSSTGELFF. The gene calls are TRBV10-3 and TRBJ2-2; possibly TRBD2 for D (6 bases). CDR1 is ENHRY, CDR2 SYGVKD, per germline. Trimming pared 9 bases from V and 4 bases from J, leaving 12 bases between. The CDR3 length is 13 residues.

Ten or more counts support this clonotype. The chain carries TRBV7-3 and TRBJ2-1, with TRBD1 identical over 9 bases. The CDR3 runs to 14 residues. V shed 2 bases and J 10 bases; nucleotides not matched to a gene: 6. CDR1 is SGHTA, CDR2 FQGTGA, per germline. CDR3 in amino acids: CASSLWGQGREQFF. As DNA, the CDR3 is TGTGCCAGCAGCTTATGGGGACAGGGACGCGAGCAGTTCTTC.

This clonotype was observed many times. The V and J genes are TRBV5-1 and TRBJ2-7, with 12 bases fitting TRBD2. The germline CDR1 and CDR2 sequences are SGHRS and YFSETQ. The CDR3 contains 19 residues. V lost 4 bases to trimming and J lost 5 bases; unmatched junction nucleotides: 19. The CDR3, as DNA: TGCGCCAGCAGCCTACTACCCTGGACTAGCGGGATTCCATTGGACGAGCAGTACTTC. As protein: CASSLLPWTSGIPLDEQYF.

This clonotype was seen repeatedly, ten times or more. The chain carries TRBV20-1 and TRBJ2-3; TRBD2 matches 8 bases. Germline lookup yields CDR1 DFQATT and CDR2 SNEGSKA (reference sequence). This CDR3 region has 16 residues. The trim removed 0 bases at V and 2 bases at J, leaving 7 bases unmatched. CDR3 region: CSARDQTGGVTDTQYF. The DNA for the CDR3 is TGCAGTGCTAGAGATCAAACGGGAGGGGTCACAGATACGCAGTATTTT.

This clonotype was found many times. The chain couples TRBV28 to TRBJ2-4, with D possibly TRBD1 on 6 matching bases. This CDR3 region has 14 residues. V lost 5 bases and J 4 bases, leaving 12 bases between the germline ends. Germline V gene lookup returns CDR1 MDHEN and CDR2 SYDVKM. The chain's CDR3 is CASSLGGQKNIQYF. The CDR3 DNA is TGTGCCAGCAGTCTAGGGGGTCAGAAAAACATTCAGTACTTC.

The sample holds many counts of this clonotype. The chain recombines TRBV5-5 with TRBJ1-1; a possible D gene is TRBD1 (5 bases). V gave up 0 bases and J gave up 2 bases, with 17 bases separating them. The germline gives CDR1 SGHKS, CDR2 YYEKEE (reference sequence). The CDR3 is 17 residues long. The CDR3 DNA is TGTGCCAGCAGCTTGGTGGGCGGGGGACGGCTAAACACTGAAGCTTTCTTT. Translation gives CASSLVGGGRLNTEAFF.

This clonotype was observed many times. The chain recombines TRBV29-1 with TRBJ2-3; D possibly corresponds to TRBD2 (5 bases). Trimming cost V 5 bases and J 2 bases, with 11 bases left between them. The CDR3 sequence is 13 residues long. Germline lookup yields CDR1 SQVTM and CDR2 ANQGSEA. The CDR3 spells CSVLTGNTDTQYF. CDR3 bases: TGCAGCGTTCTGACGGGGAACACAGATACGCAGTATTTT.

This clonotype was detected many times. This chain links TRBV7-2 with TRBJ2-1; 9 bases align to TRBD2. After removal of 4 bases from V and 7 bases from J, the junction contained 8 bases not matched to a gene. The germline V gene encodes CDR1 SGHTA and CDR2 FQGNSA. The CDR3 loop spans 15 amino acids. DNA for the CDR3: TGTGCCAGCAGCTATCAGGGACTAGCCGGGAATGAGCAGTTCTTC. This translates into CASSYQGLAGNEQFF.

This clonotype showed up many times. The rearrangement links TRBV5-1 to TRBJ1-1; no firm D call. In germline, CDR1 is SGHRS, CDR2 YFSETQ. V was clipped by 0 bases and J by 1 base, with 10 bases between them. CDR3 length: 15 amino acids. This CDR3 is CASSLVTPSNTEAFF. The DNA for the CDR3 is TGCGCCAGCAGCTTGGTTACACCGTCGAACACTGAAGCTTTCTTT. The whole variable domain, remainder taken from reference TRBV5-1 and TRBJ1-1, is KAGVTQTPRYLIKTRGQQVTLSCSPISGHRSVSWYQQTPGQGLQFLFEYFSETQRNKGNFPGRFSGRQFSNSRSEMNVSTLELGDSALYLCASSLVTPSNTEAFFGQGTRLTVV.

This clonotype has a count of ten or more. The chain has TRBV20-1 and TRBJ2-1; D is possibly TRBD1 (5 bases). The V end lost 6 bases, the J end lost 9 bases, and 30 bases lay between the germline ends. This CDR3 contains 17 residues. CDR1 and CDR2 from the germline V gene are DFQATT and SNEGSKA (reference sequence). This chain's CDR3 is CSAGDRAWGRDRGEQFF. Written as DNA, the CDR3 is TGCAGTGCCGGAGATAGGGCGTGGGGTAGGGATAGGGGTGAGCAGTTCTTC.

This clonotype was observed many times. The chain recombines TRBV18 with TRBJ1-1, with 7 positions matching TRBD1. J lost 4 bases, V lost 3 bases, and 11 bases had no gene match. The CDR3 contains 16 residues. In germline, CDR1 is KGHSH, CDR2 LQKENI. In DNA, the CDR3 is TGTGCCAGCTCACCCCGTGCCCAAACAGGGGCCACTGAAGCTTTCTTT. It specifies CASSPRAQTGATEAFF. The full variable domain, completed using reference TRBV18 and TRBJ1-1, is NAGVMQNPRHLVRRRGQEARLRCSPMKGHSHVYWYRQLPEEGLKFMVYLQKENIIDESGMPKERFSAEFPKEGPSILRIQQVVRGDSAAYFCASSPRAQTGATEAFFGQGTRLTVV.

This clonotype was recorded at least ten times. The V gene is TRBV5-1, the J gene TRBJ2-3; 8 bases agree with TRBD2. This CDR3 spans 15 amino acids. The V gene's germline CDR1 is SGHRS and CDR2 YFSETQ. V dropped 4 bases and J dropped 2; count of bases not matched to a gene: 6. CDR3 nucleotide sequence: TGCGCCAGCAGCCATAGCGGGGAGATCACAGATACGCAGTATTTT. Its protein product is CASSHSGEITDTQYF.